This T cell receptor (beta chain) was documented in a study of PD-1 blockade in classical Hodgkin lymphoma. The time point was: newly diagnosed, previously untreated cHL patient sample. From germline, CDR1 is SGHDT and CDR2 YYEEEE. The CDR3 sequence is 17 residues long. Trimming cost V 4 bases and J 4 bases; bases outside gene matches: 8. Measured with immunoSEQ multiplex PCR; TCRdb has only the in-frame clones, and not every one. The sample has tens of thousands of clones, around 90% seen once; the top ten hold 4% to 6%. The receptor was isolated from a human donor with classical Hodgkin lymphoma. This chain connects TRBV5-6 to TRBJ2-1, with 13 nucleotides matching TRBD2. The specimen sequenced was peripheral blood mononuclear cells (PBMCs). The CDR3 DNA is TGTGCCAGCAGCCCCGGACTAGCGGGAGACCTATACAATGAGCAGTTCTTC. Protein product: CASSPGLAGDLYNEQFF.